Shown below are 21 T cell receptor beta chains from a single sample sequenced in a study of CD8 T cells in ankylosing spondylitis. Whole-study findings and limits: What appeared characteristic of ankylosing spondylitis blood was a TCR beta motif of about eight highly homologous variants.

Their antigen targets remain unknown. TCRdb independently ran MiXCR on the 5' RACE reads; one entry per CDR3 protein. The table has about 440,000 distinct CDR3 sequences, 17% seen once. The sequenced sample was blood, either unsorted or a sorted T cell fraction (not recorded which). The receptor set was obtained from a male donor with ankylosing spondylitis.

This clonotype was counted many times. The V call is TRBV29-1, the J call TRBJ2-3; 8 nucleotides match TRBD1. After removal of 4 bases from V and 0 bases from J, the junction contained 3 bases not matched to a gene. Germline V lookup: CDR1 SQVTM, CDR2 ANQGSEA. The CDR3 length is 14 residues. The CDR3 nucleotides are TGCAGCGTTGGCAGGGGGCTAAGCACAGATACGCAGTATTTT. Translating it yields CSVGRGLSTDTQYF.

This clonotype was seen a handful of times. V gene TRBV5-1 combines with J gene TRBJ2-5, with TRBD1 as a possible D gene (6 bases). V gave up 4 bases and J gave up 2 bases, with 15 bases separating them. The CDR3 extends over 15 amino acids. CDR1 and CDR2 from the germline V gene are SGHRS and YFSETQ. In DNA form, the CDR3 reads TGCGCCAGCAGCCCTACGGGCAGGGGACAAGAGACCCAGTACTTC. As protein: CASSPTGRGQETQYF.

Only a few counts were recorded for this clonotype. The chain recombines TRBV2 with TRBJ2-2; 7 nucleotides agree with TRBD1. CDR1 is SNHLY and CDR2 is FYNNEI in the germline V gene. J gave up 3 bases and V 2 bases, and 3 bases lay outside the gene matches. This CDR3 has 15 residues. CDR3 sequence (DNA): TGTGCCAGCAGTGAAAGGGGGCTGGACACCGGGGAGCTGTTTTTT. As protein: CASSERGLDTGELFF.

This clonotype has at least ten counts. CDR3 sequence reads: CASSYRSENTEAFF. CDR3 nucleotides: TGTGCCAGCAGTTATCGGTCCGAGAACACTGAAGCTTTCTTT. The chain links TRBV12-3 or TRBV12-4 to TRBJ1-1; unclear D gene. V was clipped by 4 bases and J by 1 base, with 10 bases between them. This CDR3 contains 14 residues.

This chain connects TRBV4-1 to TRBJ2-2, with 12 bases that match TRBD2. Germline V gene lookup returns CDR1 MGHRA and CDR2 YSYEKL. V trimming: 4 bases; J trimming: 6 bases; junction bases outside the gene matches: 6. CDR3 length equals 16 residues. CDR3 in amino acids: CASSPRLAGAAGELFF. The CDR3 bases are TGCGCCAGCAGCCCAAGACTAGCGGGAGCGGCCGGGGAGCTGTTTTTT.

This clonotype turned up a few times. The chain combines TRBV15 with TRBJ1-5, with no clear D. Germline CDR1 LNHNV, CDR2 YYDKDF (reference sequence). V lost 0 bases to trimming and J lost 5 bases, with 11 bases between them. The CDR3 has 15 residues. The chain's CDR3 is CATSRDLRRDQPQHF. CDR3 nucleotide sequence: TGTGCCACCAGCAGAGATTTACGGAGGGATCAGCCCCAGCATTTT.

The chain carries TRBV7-2 and TRBJ1-5; D gene unclear. CDR1 and CDR2 (germline): SGHTA, FQGNSA. V lost 1 base and J 5 bases, leaving 6 bases between the germline ends. The CDR3 totals 13 residues. CDR3 sequence reads: CASSLVQDQPQHF. CDR3 DNA: TGTGCCAGCAGCTTAGTTCAGGATCAGCCCCAGCATTTT.

The V gene is TRBV6-2 or TRBV6-3, the J gene TRBJ2-5; 8 bases map to TRBD1. Trimming cost V 4 bases and J 1 base; bases outside gene matches: 5. Germline loops: CDR1 MNHEY, CDR2 SVGEGT. The CDR3 extends over 15 amino acids. For the CDR3, the DNA is TGTGCCAGCAGTTCCGGGACAGGACTCCAAGAGACCCAGTACTTC. As protein: CASSSGTGLQETQYF.

The J gene is TRBJ1-3, the V gene TRBV4-1; tentatively, D is TRBD1 (5 bases). The CDR3 covers 16 residues. CDR1 MGHRA and CDR2 YSYEKL come from the germline V gene. Trimming removed 1 base at V and 0 bases at J, with 10 bases between. CDR3 region: CASSQGGTASGNTIYF. The CDR3 DNA reads TGCGCCAGCAGCCAAGGGGGGACGGCCTCTGGAAACACCATATATTTT.

The count of this clonotype is one. V and J are TRBV20-1 and TRBJ1-6, with 10 bases fitting TRBD1. The CDR3 covers 17 residues. V lost 0 bases to trimming and J lost 7 bases; unmatched junction nucleotides: 9. Per the germline V gene, CDR1 is DFQATT and CDR2 is SNEGSKA (reference sequence). The CDR3 bases are TGCAGTGCTAGAGATAGGGACAGGGGTTTTGGGAATTCACCCCTCCACTTT. The encoded protein is CSARDRDRGFGNSPLHF.

The genes are TRBV6-1 and TRBJ2-1; D is unresolved. Trimming removed 2 bases from V and 3 bases from J, with 2 bases in between. This CDR3 is 12 amino acids long. Germline V gives CDR1 MNHNS, CDR2 SASEGT. CDR3 nucleotides: TGTGCCAGCAGTGAAAGCTACAATGAGCAGTTCTTC. It yields the protein CASSESYNEQFF.

The chain joins TRBV7-3 to TRBJ2-3; D remains ambiguous. This CDR3 region has 12 residues. Trimming removed 3 bases from V and 5 bases from J, with 6 bases in between. The germline CDR1 and CDR2 sequences are SGHTA and FQGTGA. The CDR3 is CASSFLRDTQYF. CDR3 nucleotide sequence: TGTGCCAGCAGCTTCCTTAGAGATACGCAGTATTTT.

This clonotype was counted ten times or more. This chain connects TRBV29-1 to TRBJ1-1; D is unresolved. The germline gives CDR1 SQVTM, CDR2 ANQGSEA. The CDR3 contains 11 residues. The ends were cut back, 7 bases at V and 1 base at J, with 7 bases in the middle. DNA for the CDR3: TGCAGCGGGGGTAGGAACACTGAAGCTTTCTTT. Protein sequence: CSGGRNTEAFF. The full variable domain, its missing parts supplied by reference TRBV29-1 and TRBJ1-1, is SAVISQKPSRDICQRGTSLTIQCQVDSQVTMMFWYRQQPGQSLTLIATANQGSEATYESGFVIDKFPISRPNLTFSTLTVSNMSPEDSSIYLCSGGRNTEAFFGQGTRLTVV.

This chain uses TRBV3-1 with TRBJ2-7; no firm D call. Trimming stripped 4 bases from V and 3 bases from J, with 10 bases between. The germline V gene encodes CDR1 LGHDT and CDR2 YNNKEL (reference sequence). The CDR3 totals 13 residues. CDR3 bases: TGTGCCAGCAGCCCCACCGGACGCTACGAGCAGTACTTC. The encoded protein is CASSPTGRYEQYF.

The chain is built from TRBV30 and TRBJ2-7; D is perhaps TRBD1 (6 bases). The CDR3 has 11 residues. Per the germline V gene, CDR1 is GTSNPN and CDR2 is SVGIG (reference sequence). V lost 7 bases and J lost 4, with 11 bases in between. The CDR3 nucleotides read TGTGCCTATGAGGGGGAGTACGAGCAGTACTTC. It translates to CAYEGEYEQYF.

In this sample, this clonotype turned up many times. The chain carries TRBV12-3 or TRBV12-4 and TRBJ2-2; D possibly corresponds to TRBD1 (6 bases). Trimming pared 7 bases from V and 6 bases from J, leaving 12 bases between. The CDR3 has 13 residues. The DNA for the CDR3 is TGTGCCAGCAACCCCCAGGGGCCCGGGGAGCTGTTTTTT. Protein sequence: CASNPQGPGELFF.

The chain couples TRBV20-1 to TRBJ2-6; D may be TRBD1 (7 bases). Trimming cost V 0 bases and J 4 bases, with 13 bases left between them. CDR3 length: 16 amino acids. In germline, CDR1 is DFQATT, CDR2 SNEGSKA (reference sequence). Here the CDR3 DNA reads TGCAGTGCTAGAGATCTGGCGGGACAGGGGGCCAACGTCCTGACTTTC. Translation: CSARDLAGQGANVLTF.

DNA of the CDR3: TGCAGCGTTCTAGGGAGAAAAAGGGGGCAGTTCTTC. It encodes CSVLGRKRGQFF. The gene calls are TRBV29-1 and TRBJ2-1, with D possibly called TRBD1 or TRBD2 (5 bases each). V was trimmed by 5 bases and J by 12 bases, leaving 17 bases between them. Germline V lookup: CDR1 SQVTM, CDR2 ANQGSEA. The CDR3 totals 12 residues.

The V and J genes are TRBV4-2 and TRBJ2-5, with a possible D match to TRBD2 (6 bases). Trimming left V 0 bases short and J 0 bases short, with 23 bases between. This CDR3 region has 20 residues. In germline, CDR1 is LGHNA, CDR2 YNFKEQ. The CDR3, as DNA: TGTGCCAGCAGCCAAGAAGGGCGGACCTCTAGCGTGGGGTACCAAGAGACCCAGTACTTC. Translating gives CASSQEGRTSSVGYQETQYF.

The sample holds many counts of this clonotype. The rearrangement links TRBV12-3 or TRBV12-4 to TRBJ2-2, with 9 bases matching TRBD1. The CDR3 totals 16 residues. The junction had 6 bases not matched to a gene; V was cut back by 4 bases and J by 3 bases. As DNA, the CDR3 is TGTGCCAGCAGTTCCGACAGGGGGTCGTACACCGGGGAGCTGTTTTTT. Its protein product is CASSSDRGSYTGELFF.

This clonotype was seen a handful of times. The chain carries TRBV6-1 and TRBJ2-7; TRBD2 agrees at 14 bases. CDR1 and CDR2 (germline): MNHNS, SASEGT. V shed 6 bases, J shed 6 bases, and the junction held 7 bases outside the gene matches. The CDR3 consists of 15 residues. CDR3 nucleotides: TGTGCCAGCAGCGCCGGACTAGCGGGAGGATCCGAGCAGTACTTC. Its translation: CASSAGLAGGSEQYF.